The 18 T cell receptor beta chains listed next were all sequenced from one sample in a study of response to subunit inactivated influenza vaccine. Using its own MiXCR run on the RT-PCR reads, TCRdb lists one record per CDR3 protein. The sample yields fewer than 750,000 distinct CDR3 sequences, 14% seen once. The sequencing used PBMCs from blood, collected about 11 days after vaccination. All receptors come from a man aged 45 to 65 who received an inactivated influenza vaccine.

This clonotype was detected only a few times. V is TRBV7-2 and J is TRBJ1-1, with D tentatively TRBD1 (5 bases). The CDR3 covers 13 residues. V dropped 4 bases and J dropped 5 bases, with 11 bases sitting between them. Looked up from germline, CDR1 is SGHTA and CDR2 is FQGNSA. In nucleotides, the CDR3 is TGTGCCAGCAGCTCAGGGAGGGAGACTGAAGCTTTCTTT. Protein: CASSSGRETEAFF.

This chain connects TRBV20-1 to TRBJ1-4, with D possibly TRBD1 on 6 matching bases. The CDR3 runs to 14 residues. V was clipped by 1 base and J by 11 bases, with 17 bases between them. The germline V gene has CDR1 DFQATT and CDR2 SNEGSKA (reference sequence). The CDR3 bases are TGCAGTGCTAGAGGAGCCGGGGGGCGCGGGAAACTGTTTTTT. Translating gives CSARGAGGRGKLFF.

At least ten counts were recorded for this clonotype. This chain connects TRBV29-1 to TRBJ1-1, with D tentatively TRBD1 (6 bases). The CDR3 is 13 amino acids. V was cut by 2 bases and J by 5 bases, with 12 bases left in between. Germline V gene data show CDR1 as SQVTM and CDR2 as ANQGSEA. CDR3 in DNA: TGCAGCGTTGAAAGGGGGGAGAGGACTGAAGCTTTCTTT. Residues: CSVERGERTEAFF.

This chain links TRBV20-1 with TRBJ2-2; 7 bases align to TRBD1. The CDR3 extends over 12 amino acids. V dropped 5 bases and J dropped 7; count of bases not matched to a gene: 4. CDR1 DFQATT and CDR2 SNEGSKA come from the germline V gene (reference sequence). The CDR3 DNA reads as TGCAGTGCTGCAGGGGGAATCGGGGAGCTGTTTTTT. Translated: CSAAGGIGELFF.

This clonotype occurred a few times. This rearrangement joins TRBV7-2 to TRBJ2-3; 9 nucleotides line up with TRBD2. The CDR3 totals 16 residues. J was trimmed by 3 bases and V by 1 base; bases with no gene match: 5. Germline loops: CDR1 SGHTA, CDR2 FQGNSA. CDR3 amino acids: CASSLVRGGATDTQYF. The CDR3 DNA reads TGTGCCAGCAGCTTAGTACGCGGGGGGGCGACAGATACGCAGTATTTT.

This clonotype has a count of ten or more. This chain uses TRBV7-9 with TRBJ2-3; maybe TRBD2 (6 bases). The CDR3 sequence is 17 residues long. Trimming removed 5 bases from V and 4 bases from J, with 22 bases in between. Germline CDR1 is SEHNR and CDR2 is FQNEAQ (reference sequence). The CDR3 reads CASSPDRAIGEADTQYF. The CDR3 DNA sequence: TGTGCCAGCAGCCCGGACCGTGCAATAGGGGAGGCAGATACGCAGTATTTT.

The chain is built from TRBV12-3 or TRBV12-4 and TRBJ2-1, with D hard to call. The CDR3 length is 13 residues. V dropped 2 bases and J dropped 4 bases, with 6 bases sitting between them. The DNA for the CDR3 is TGTGCCAGCAGTTTAAACAAGTACAATGAGCAGTTCTTC. It is translated as CASSLNKYNEQFF.

The chain has TRBV20-1 and TRBJ2-7; D is ambiguous. Germline V gene data show CDR1 as DFQATT and CDR2 as SNEGSKA (reference sequence). The CDR3 is 12 residues long. Trimming took 6 bases from V and 2 from J, leaving 11 bases between them. CDR3 nucleotide sequence: TGCAGTGCCGAGGCCCCCGCCTACGAGCAGTACTTC. It encodes CSAEAPAYEQYF.

This clonotype has more than one count but fewer than ten. The genes are TRBV20-1 and TRBJ1-5, with TRBD1 as a possible D gene (5 bases). CDR1 is DFQATT, CDR2 SNEGSKA, per germline (reference sequence). Deletions cut 2 bases from V and 6 bases from J, with 8 bases between. This CDR3 has 12 amino acids. This chain's CDR3 is CSARWGSQPQHF. The CDR3 DNA follows: TGCAGTGCTAGATGGGGGAGTCAGCCCCAGCATTTT.

This clonotype came up a few times. The CDR3 spells CSVIPGQGHEQYF. CDR3 sequence (DNA): TGCAGCGTTATTCCGGGACAGGGCCACGAGCAGTACTTC. The V gene is TRBV29-1, the J gene TRBJ2-7; 9 bases map to TRBD1. The germline V gene has CDR1 SQVTM and CDR2 ANQGSEA. This CDR3 is built from 13 residues. J gave up 5 bases and V 5 bases, and 7 bases lay outside the gene matches.

This clonotype was recorded a few times. The V and J genes are TRBV3-1 and TRBJ1-3; D remains ambiguous. CDR1 and CDR2 from the germline V gene are LGHDT and YNNKEL (reference sequence). The CDR3 length is 16 residues. V dropped 4 bases and J dropped 0 bases, with 13 bases sitting between them. The CDR3 is CASSRGASLSGNTIYF. DNA for the CDR3: TGTGCCAGCAGCCGAGGAGCCTCCCTCTCTGGAAACACCATATATTTT.

In its sample, this clonotype was seen a few times. CDR3 sequence reads: CASSPRPGSPLHF. The CDR3, as DNA: TGTGCCAGCAGCCCCCGGCCGGGTTCACCCCTCCACTTT. This sequence joins TRBV9 and TRBJ1-6; D is ambiguous. The CDR3 extends over 13 amino acids. V was pared by 4 bases and J by 9 bases, with 11 bases between. Germline values: CDR1 SGDLS, CDR2 YYNGEE.

J is TRBJ2-4 and V is TRBV29-1; D is uncertain. V was trimmed by 4 bases and J by 0 bases, leaving 10 bases between them. The CDR3 covers 14 residues. Germline V gene data show CDR1 as SQVTM and CDR2 as ANQGSEA. The CDR3 nucleotides read TGCAGCGTTGCGGGTAGAACAGCCAAAAACATTCAGTACTTC. This gives the protein CSVAGRTAKNIQYF.

The CDR3 bases are TGTGCCAGCTCCCCGCTAAACGGGAACACTGAAGCTTTCTTT. Amino acid sequence: CASSPLNGNTEAFF. This chain links TRBV18 with TRBJ1-1, with D uncertain. The CDR3 length is 14 residues. The V gene's germline CDR1 is KGHSH and CDR2 LQKENI. Between the trimmed V and J ends, which lost 6 bases and 1 base, there was a span of 12 bases.

This clonotype was detected only a few times. The chain uses TRBV6-1 and TRBJ1-2; 8 bases align to TRBD1. The germline V gene encodes CDR1 MNHNS and CDR2 SASEGT. The CDR3 is made up of 14 amino acids. Losses at the gene ends were 6 bases for V and 8 bases for J; bases not matched to a gene: 11. The CDR3 sequence: CASSLHRTGTGYTF. DNA for the CDR3: TGTGCCAGCAGCCTACACCGGACAGGGACCGGCTACACCTTC.

A few counts support this clonotype. The chain recombines TRBV5-1 with TRBJ1-1; tentative D call: TRBD1 (6 bases). The CDR3 is 15 amino acids. Germline V CDR1 and CDR2: SGHRS, YFSETQ. Trimming took off 0 bases at V and 1 base at J, with 10 bases between the two ends. CDR3 DNA sequence: TGCGCCAGCAGCTTGGGAGGGACAACGAACACTGAAGCTTTCTTT. Translating gives CASSLGGTTNTEAFF.

This clonotype was recorded a few times. The rearrangement links TRBV20-1 to TRBJ1-2; D is undetermined. There are 13 residues in the CDR3. Germline CDR1 reads DFQATT; CDR2 reads SNEGSKA (reference sequence). Deletions cut 1 base from V and 2 bases from J, with 8 bases between. The CDR3 spells CSARVLGNYGYTF. CDR3 bases: TGCAGTGCTAGAGTGTTGGGGAACTATGGCTACACCTTC.

The chain has TRBV6-2 or TRBV6-3 and TRBJ2-1; D is unresolved. The CDR3 totals 13 residues. The germline V gene has CDR1 MNHEY and CDR2 SVGEGT. Trimming took off 5 bases at V and 7 bases at J, with 12 bases between the two ends. CDR3 in amino acids: CASSPVLRNEQFF. The CDR3 DNA follows: TGTGCCAGCAGTCCAGTGCTAAGGAATGAGCAGTTCTTC.